Detailed here is one T cell receptor beta chain. Trimming took off 3 bases at V and 0 bases at J, with 15 bases between the two ends. This CDR3 is 17 amino acids long. Per germline, CDR1 KGHSH and CDR2 LQKENI. The entry originates in a study of T cell responses to AZD1222 COVID-19 vaccine. TCRdb's table, derived via immunoSEQ multiplex PCR, lists solely in-frame clones and lacks some. The repertoire holds tens of thousands of clones, approximately 87% seen once, with over 1.3% in the top ten. The J gene is TRBJ2-4, the V gene TRBV18; perhaps D is TRBD1 or TRBD2 (5 bases each). The source was peripheral blood, collected 28 days after the second AZD1222 dose. This clonotype was obtained from an adult who received the AZD1222 COVID-19 vaccine. The CDR3 reads CASSPNLGDLAKNIQYF. CDR3 DNA sequence: TGTGCCAGCTCACCGAACCTGGGGGATCTAGCCAAAAACATTCAGTACTTC.